These T cell receptor beta chains were read from a single sample in a study of blood T cell repertoires in COVID-19. Libraries were prepared by immunoSEQ multiplex PCR; TCRdb keeps only in-frame clonotypes and omits some of them. This table holds some 75,000 clones, around 76% found once. The sequenced sample was peripheral blood. The receptor source for this set is a woman aged 80 or older with active or convalescent COVID-19. CDR3s include the opening cysteine and the closing phenylalanine or tryptophan. A D gene is named only where the DNA matches it firmly. Expanded clones get a size class; other rows say once, few or many, or leave the size out.

TGTGCCAGCAGCTTAGCTCGGCCAGGGTGGTCCAAAAACATTCAGTACTTC,CASSLARPGWSKNIQYF,.,once,TRBJ2-4,TRBV11-2
TGTGCCAGCAGTACTACAGGGTTGAGCACAGATACGCAGTATTTT,CASSTTGLSTDTQYF,.,.,TRBJ2-3,TRBV11-2
TGTGCCACCAATCCGGACACAGGGGACCGAGTAGCTTTCTTT,CATNPDTGDRVAFF,TRBD1,.,TRBJ1-1,TRBV6-6
TGTGCCAGCAGTTACGCCCGCCAGGGGGGAGATGGCTACACCTTC,CASSYARQGGDGYTF,TRBD1,.,TRBJ1-2,TRBV6-5
TGTGCCAGCAGCTTACCCCTGAGGGGGGAAAAACTGTTTTTT,CASSLPLRGEKLFF,.,.,TRBJ1-4,TRBV7-9
TGTGCCAGCAGAAGAGGCTCGAACACCGGGGAGCTGTTTTTT,CASRRGSNTGELFF,.,.,TRBJ2-2,TRBV6-5
TGCGCCAGCAGCCAAGATGTTAACAGGGTCCTTCAGCCCCAGCATTTT,CASSQDVNRVLQPQHF,.,.,TRBJ1-5,TRBV4-3
TGTGCCAGCAGCACAGGGGTTAGCACTGAAGCTTTCTTT,CASSTGVSTEAFF,TRBD1,.,TRBJ1-1,TRBV11-2
TGTGCCAGCAGTCTAGGGCGAGGAGGGGATGAGCAGTTCTTC,CASSLGRGGDEQFF,.,.,TRBJ2-1,TRBV27
TGTGCCAGCAGTTACCGAGGACGGGAGGACGAGCAGTACTTC,CASSYRGREDEQYF,TRBD2,.,TRBJ2-7,TRBV6-5
TGTGCCAGCAGCCCAGGGGAAGGGCAGTTCTTC,CASSPGEGQFF,.,.,TRBJ2-1,TRBV12-3/TRBV12-4
TGTGCCAGCAGCTTGACAGGGGTAAATGAAAAACTGTTTTTT,CASSLTGVNEKLFF,TRBD1,.,TRBJ1-4,TRBV7-9
TGTGCCAGCAGCCCCCACCACCGGACAGGTTACAATGAGCAGTTCTTC,CASSPHHRTGYNEQFF,TRBD1,.,TRBJ2-1,TRBV7-3
TGCGCCAGCAGCCAAGCCCTGAACGGGCAGTACTTC,CASSQALNGQYF,.,.,TRBJ2-7,TRBV4-3
TGTGCCAGCAGTTACAGACAGGGCATGAACACTGAAGCTTTCTTT,CASSYRQGMNTEAFF,TRBD1,.,TRBJ1-1,TRBV6-5
TGCGCCAGCAGCTTGTGGGGGACAGGGGGCTTTTACAATGAGCAGTTCTTC,CASSLWGTGGFYNEQFF,TRBD1,.,TRBJ2-1,TRBV5-1
TGTGCCAGCAGCTTCGGGAACCAAGAGACCCAGTACTTC,CASSFGNQETQYF,.,.,TRBJ2-5,TRBV5-5
TGTGCCAGCAGTTACGGCAGGAACACCGGGGAGCTGTTTTTT,CASSYGRNTGELFF,.,few,TRBJ2-2,TRBV6-2/TRBV6-3
TGTGCCAGCAGCCCAGGGACAGGGCGAAGTGGCTACACCTTC,CASSPGTGRSGYTF,TRBD1,.,TRBJ1-2,TRBV7-8
TGTGCCAGTAGTATGGGACAGGAAACAGATACGCAGTATTTT,CASSMGQETDTQYF,TRBD1,.,TRBJ2-3,TRBV19
TGTGCCAGCAGCCCCCCGGGGAGGTCGAATGGCTACACCTTC,CASSPPGRSNGYTF,.,few,TRBJ1-2,TRBV5-4
TGTGCCAGCAGCTTGGTGGGGGCTTCAGGAAACACCATATATTTT,CASSLVGASGNTIYF,.,.,TRBJ1-3,TRBV5-4
TGTGCCAGCAGCTTACGGGGGACAGGGTCCTACGAGCAGTACTTC,CASSLRGTGSYEQYF,TRBD1,.,TRBJ2-7,TRBV7-2
TGTGCCAGCAGCTTAGTCGGCGGGAAGTCGACCCAGTACTTC,CASSLVGGKSTQYF,.,.,TRBJ2-5,TRBV11-2
TGTGCCAGCAGCTCGGACAAGAACACCGGGGAGCTGTTTTTT,CASSSDKNTGELFF,.,.,TRBJ2-2,TRBV7-6
TGTGCCAGCACCAGGGACAGGGAGACGAATGAGCAGTTCTTC,CASTRDRETNEQFF,TRBD1,.,TRBJ2-1,TRBV27
TGTGCCAGCAGTTACTGGGGCGGGGGGGCCGATGAGCAGTTCTTC,CASSYWGGGADEQFF,TRBD2,.,TRBJ2-1,TRBV6-2/TRBV6-3
TGCGCCAGCAGCTTGATGGGGGGCACCGGGGAGCTGTTTTTT,CASSLMGGTGELFF,.,few,TRBJ2-2,TRBV5-1
TGTGCCAGCAGTTATACGACTGGTGAGCGGCTCTTC,CASSYTTGERLF,.,.,TRBJ2-1,TRBV12-3/TRBV12-4
TGTGCCAGCAGCCAAGTCCGAGAGACGGACAAGGATAGCAATCAGCCCCAGCATTTT,CASSQVRETDKDSNQPQHF,.,.,TRBJ1-5,TRBV3-1/TRBV3-2
TGTGCCAGCAGTCTAAGAGGCGGAGTCTCTGGAAACACCATATATTTT,CASSLRGGVSGNTIYF,.,.,TRBJ1-3,TRBV3-1/TRBV3-2
TGTGCCAGCAGTGAACTAAGAAGCTCCTATAATTCACCCCTCCACTTT,CASSELRSSYNSPLHF,.,.,TRBJ1-6,TRBV2
TGTGCCAGCAGTTTAAGTTTGGAGGGGTTACAGCCCCAGCATTTT,CASSLSLEGLQPQHF,.,.,TRBJ1-5,TRBV28
TGCGCCAGCAGAGACAGGGACAATGGCTACACCTTC,CASRDRDNGYTF,TRBD1,.,TRBJ1-2,TRBV5-1
TGTGCCAGCAGTATGAGGGCCGGGGAGCTGTTTTTT,CASSMRAGELFF,.,.,TRBJ2-2,TRBV12-3/TRBV12-4